This T cell receptor beta chain was obtained from a study of blood T cells in healthy people across ages. Study observations and caveats: Because donor CMV status was unknown, expanded clonotype changes were possibly confounded.

In its sample, this clonotype was seen many times. Its antigen remains unknown. A second about 7 to 11 cycle PCR used barcoded and J-beta primers. One entry per CDR3 protein, called by TCRdb with MiXCR from the 5' RACE reads. The table records about 650,000 distinct CDR3 sequences, approximately 30% of them present only once. Each sample used at least 7 million PBMCs. From germline, CDR1 is KGHDR and CDR2 SFDVKD. J was trimmed by 2 bases and V by 3 bases; bases with no gene match: 5. This CDR3 comprises 16 residues. The chain uses TRBV24-1 and TRBJ2-1, with 8 bases aligning to TRBD1. The sample was blood. This TCR derives from a woman aged 80 or over in good health. The CDR3 nucleotides are TGTGCCACCAGTGATCCCGGCAGGGGGCCCTACAATGAGCAGTTCTTC. As protein: CATSDPGRGPYNEQFF.